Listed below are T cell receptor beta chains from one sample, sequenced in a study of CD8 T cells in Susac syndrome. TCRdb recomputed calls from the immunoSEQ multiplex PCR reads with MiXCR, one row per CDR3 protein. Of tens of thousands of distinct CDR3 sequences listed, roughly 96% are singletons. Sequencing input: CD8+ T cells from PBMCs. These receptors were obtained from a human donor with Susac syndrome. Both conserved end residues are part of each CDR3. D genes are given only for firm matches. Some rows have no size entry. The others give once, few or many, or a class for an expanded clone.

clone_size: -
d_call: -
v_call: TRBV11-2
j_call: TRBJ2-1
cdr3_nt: TGTGCCAGCAGCTCCTCTAATCACTACAATGAGCAGTTCTTC
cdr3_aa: CASSSSNHYNEQFF

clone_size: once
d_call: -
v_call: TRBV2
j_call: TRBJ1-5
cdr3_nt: TGTGCCAGCGTAGGGATTGTTAATCAGCCCCAGCATTTT
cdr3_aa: CASVGIVNQPQHF

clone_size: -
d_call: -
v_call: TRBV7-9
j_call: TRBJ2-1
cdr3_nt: TGTGCCAGCAGCTTGAGTGAGGGCTCCTACAATGAGCAGTTCTTC
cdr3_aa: CASSLSEGSYNEQFF

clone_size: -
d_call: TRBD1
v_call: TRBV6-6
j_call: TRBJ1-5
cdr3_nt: TGTGCCAGCAGTTACGAGAGACAGGGCGGGCAGCCCCAGCATTTT
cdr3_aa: CASSYERQGGQPQHF

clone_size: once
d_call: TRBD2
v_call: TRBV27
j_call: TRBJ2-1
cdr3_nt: TGTGCCAGCAGTTTGGGGACTAGCTGGGATGAGCAGTTCTTC
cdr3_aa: CASSLGTSWDEQFF

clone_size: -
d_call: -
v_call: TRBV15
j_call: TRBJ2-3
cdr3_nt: TGTGCCACCAGGGAAGGGACAGATACGCAGTATTTT
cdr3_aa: CATREGTDTQYF

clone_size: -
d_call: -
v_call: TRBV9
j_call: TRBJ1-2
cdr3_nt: TGTGCCAGCACCGCGGGGGGTCCGGATGGCTACACCTTC
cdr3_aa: CASTAGGPDGYTF

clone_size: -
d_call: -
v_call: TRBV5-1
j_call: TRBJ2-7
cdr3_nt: TGCGCCAGCAGCACCACTTTGGGGCAGGGCCCTAGCTCCTACGAGCAGTACTTC
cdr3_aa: CASSTTLGQGPSSYEQYF

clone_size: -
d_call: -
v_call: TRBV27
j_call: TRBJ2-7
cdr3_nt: TGTGCCAGCAGTTTAACAGGCGCCTCGTTCCTATACGAGCAGTACTTC
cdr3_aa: CASSLTGASFLYEQYF

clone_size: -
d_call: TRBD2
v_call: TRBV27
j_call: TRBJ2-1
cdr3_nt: TGTGCCAGCAGTTCACCTCTAGCGGGAGTTAATGAGCAGTTCTTC
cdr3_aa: CASSSPLAGVNEQFF

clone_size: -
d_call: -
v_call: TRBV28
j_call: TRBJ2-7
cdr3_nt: TGTGCCAGCGGGAGTAACTACGAGCAGTACTTC
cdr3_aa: CASGSNYEQYF

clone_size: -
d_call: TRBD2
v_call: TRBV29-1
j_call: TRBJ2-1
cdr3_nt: TGCAGCGTGGAGCTAGCGGGAGTCGGTTTAGAGCAGTTCTTC
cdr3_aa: CSVELAGVGLEQFF

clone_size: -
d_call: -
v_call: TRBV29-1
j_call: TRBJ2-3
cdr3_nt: TGCAGCGTTGAAGATCGAGGGTCTCCAGATACGCAGTATTTT
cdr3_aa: CSVEDRGSPDTQYF

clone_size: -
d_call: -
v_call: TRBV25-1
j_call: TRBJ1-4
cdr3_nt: TGTGCCAGCGGAATGGGAGTTGAAAAACTGTTTTTT
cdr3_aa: CASGMGVEKLFF

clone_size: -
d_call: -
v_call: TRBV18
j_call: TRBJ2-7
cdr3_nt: TGTGCCAGCTCTCCTGACCCGTACGAGCAGTACTTC
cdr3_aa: CASSPDPYEQYF

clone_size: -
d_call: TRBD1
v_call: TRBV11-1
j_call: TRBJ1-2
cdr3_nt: TGTGCCAGCGGGGACAGGAGCTATGGCTACACCTTC
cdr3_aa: CASGDRSYGYTF

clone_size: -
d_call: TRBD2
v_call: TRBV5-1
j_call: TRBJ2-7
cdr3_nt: TGCGCCAGCAGCTTGGGACTAGCGAGAACCTACGAGCAGTACTTC
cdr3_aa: CASSLGLARTYEQYF

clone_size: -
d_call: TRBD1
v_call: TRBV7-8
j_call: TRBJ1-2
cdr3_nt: TGTGCCAGCAGCTTAGTTGAGACAGGGTATGGCTACACCTTC
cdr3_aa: CASSLVETGYGYTF

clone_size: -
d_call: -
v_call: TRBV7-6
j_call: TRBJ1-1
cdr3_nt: TGTGCCAGCAGCTTAGGCCTTAGGGGCGCCGGGGAAGCTTTCTTT
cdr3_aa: CASSLGLRGAGEAFF

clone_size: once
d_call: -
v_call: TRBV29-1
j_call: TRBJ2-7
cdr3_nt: TGCAGCGTTGGCCTAGACAATTACGAGCAGTACTTC
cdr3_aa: CSVGLDNYEQYF

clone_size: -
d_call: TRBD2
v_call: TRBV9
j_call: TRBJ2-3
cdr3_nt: TGTGCCAGCAGCGTCGGACTAGCGGGGGGCTACACAGATACGCAGTATTTT
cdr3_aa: CASSVGLAGGYTDTQYF

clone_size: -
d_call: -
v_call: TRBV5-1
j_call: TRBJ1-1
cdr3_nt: TGCGCCAGCAGCCCCCCCCTCGGCACTGAAGCTTTCTTT
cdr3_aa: CASSPPLGTEAFF

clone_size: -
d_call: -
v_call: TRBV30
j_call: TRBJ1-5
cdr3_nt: TGTGCCTGGAGTGTCGCAGGTGGTGATCAGCCCCAGCATTTT
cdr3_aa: CAWSVAGGDQPQHF

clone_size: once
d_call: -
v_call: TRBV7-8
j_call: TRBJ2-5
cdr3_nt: TGTGCCAGCACCCTCGCGGCGGTAGGGGAAGAGACCCAGTACTTC
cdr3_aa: CASTLAAVGEETQYF

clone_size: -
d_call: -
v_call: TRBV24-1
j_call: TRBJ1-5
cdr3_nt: TGTGCCACCAGTGATATCGGACAAGGGGGATATCAGCCCCAGCATTTT
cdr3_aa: CATSDIGQGGYQPQHF

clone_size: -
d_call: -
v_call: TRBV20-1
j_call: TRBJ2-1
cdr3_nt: TGCAGTGCTACTCCGTTCACCTACAATGAGCAGTTCTTC
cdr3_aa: CSATPFTYNEQFF

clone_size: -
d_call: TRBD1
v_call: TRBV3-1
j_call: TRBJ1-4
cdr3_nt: TGTGCCAGCAGCGAAACAGGGGGCGCGGATGAAAAACTGTTTTTT
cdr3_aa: CASSETGGADEKLFF

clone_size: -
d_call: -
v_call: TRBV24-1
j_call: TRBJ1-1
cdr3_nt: TGTGCCACCAGTGATTCCGGGGCGGCCGAGGCTTTCTTT
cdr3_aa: CATSDSGAAEAFF

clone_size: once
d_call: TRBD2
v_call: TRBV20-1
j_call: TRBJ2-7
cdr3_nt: TGCAGGGGAGGACTAGCGGGAGACTCCTACGAGCAGTACTTC
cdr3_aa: CRGGLAGDSYEQYF

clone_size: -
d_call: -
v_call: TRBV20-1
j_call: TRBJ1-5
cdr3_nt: TGCAGTGCCTTCACAGGTAGCAATCAGCCCCAGCATTTT
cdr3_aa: CSAFTGSNQPQHF

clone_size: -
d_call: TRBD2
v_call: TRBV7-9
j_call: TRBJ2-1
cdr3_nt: TGTGCCAGCAGCTTACAACTAGCGGACTACAATGAGCAGTTCTTC
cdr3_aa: CASSLQLADYNEQFF

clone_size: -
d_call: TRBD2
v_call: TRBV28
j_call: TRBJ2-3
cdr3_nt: TGTGCCAGCAGTTTAGATAGCGGGAGTAGCACAGATACGCAGTATTTT
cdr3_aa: CASSLDSGSSTDTQYF

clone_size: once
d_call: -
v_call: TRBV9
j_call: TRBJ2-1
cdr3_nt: TGTGCCAGCAGCGCAGACGGGGCAGAGCAGTTCTTC
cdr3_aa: CASSADGAEQFF

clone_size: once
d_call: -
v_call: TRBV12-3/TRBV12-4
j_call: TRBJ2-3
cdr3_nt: TGTGCCAGCACCCCAGGGCGGGTTAGCACAGATACGCAGTATTTT
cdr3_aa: CASTPGRVSTDTQYF

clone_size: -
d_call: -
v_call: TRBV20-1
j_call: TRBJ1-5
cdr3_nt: TGCAGTGCTAAGACAGCTTATAGCAATCAGCCCCAGCATTTT
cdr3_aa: CSAKTAYSNQPQHF

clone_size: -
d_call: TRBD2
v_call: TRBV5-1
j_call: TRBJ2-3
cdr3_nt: TGCGCCAGCAGCTTGGAACTAGCGGTCACAGATACGCAGTATTTT
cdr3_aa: CASSLELAVTDTQYF

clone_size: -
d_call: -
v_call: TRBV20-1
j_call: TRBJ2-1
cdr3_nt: TGCAGTGCCCGCGACAGTTCCTTCTCCTACAATGAGCAGTTCTTC
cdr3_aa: CSARDSSFSYNEQFF

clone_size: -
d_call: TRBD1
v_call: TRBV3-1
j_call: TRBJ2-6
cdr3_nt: TGTGCCAGCAGCCTCCGCGACAGGGATCCATCCGTCCTGACTTTC
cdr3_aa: CASSLRDRDPSVLTF

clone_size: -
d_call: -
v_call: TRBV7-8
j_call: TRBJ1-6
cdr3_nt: TGTGCCAGCAGCTTAGAGTCGACAGTTTCACCCCTCCACTTT
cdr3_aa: CASSLESTVSPLHF

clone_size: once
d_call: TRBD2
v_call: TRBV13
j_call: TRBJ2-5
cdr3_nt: TGTGCCAGCAGCGCCACCCGCGGGACTAGCGGTCAAGAGACCCAGTACTTC
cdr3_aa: CASSATRGTSGQETQYF

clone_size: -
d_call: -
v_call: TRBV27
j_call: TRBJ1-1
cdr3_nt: TGTGCCAGCAGTTGGGGCCCAGGGCGCGGCGCTTTCTTT
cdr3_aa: CASSWGPGRGAFF

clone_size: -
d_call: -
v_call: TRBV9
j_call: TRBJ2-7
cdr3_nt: TGTGCCAGCAGCCCCCGGGGAGGTGGCGAGCAGTACTTC
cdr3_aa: CASSPRGGGEQYF

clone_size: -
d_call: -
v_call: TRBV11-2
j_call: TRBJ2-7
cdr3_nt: TGTGCCAGCAGCTTATCGGCGGGTCTTGCCTACGAGCAGTACTTC
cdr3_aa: CASSLSAGLAYEQYF

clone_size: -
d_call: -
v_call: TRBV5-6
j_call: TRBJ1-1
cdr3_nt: TGTGCCAGCAGCTCTTCCAGGGAAGCTTTCTTT
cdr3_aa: CASSSSREAFF

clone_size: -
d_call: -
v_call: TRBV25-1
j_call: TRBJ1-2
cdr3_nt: TGTGCCAGCAGTGAATTGGGGGACCTCTATGGCTACACCTTC
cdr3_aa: CASSELGDLYGYTF